Below are 3 T cell receptor beta chains sequenced from a single sample in a study of beta chain features in type 1 diabetes. The study reverse transcribed the entire isolated RNA, so it sequenced expressed TCRB transcripts. Only in-frame clones appear in the TCRdb table, and some are missing; sequencing was by immunoSEQ multiplex PCR. The repertoire holds hundreds of thousands of clones, with around a sixth as singletons. The sample taken for sequencing was naive CD4+ T cells from blood. These receptor sequences come from a woman between 18 and 29 years old in good health.

This rearrangement joins TRBV1 to TRBJ2-4; the table gives TRBD1 as D, unverified against the DNA. TRBV1 is a pseudogene. The CDR3 runs to 15 residues. In DNA form, the CDR3 reads TGCACCAGCAGCCAAGAGCTGCAGGGCGAAAACATTCAGTACTTC. It yields the protein CTSSQELQGENIQYF.

The chain couples TRBV7-2 to TRBJ2-7; 10 bases fit TRBD2. The CDR3 totals 14 residues. Germline CDR1 and CDR2: SGHTA and FQGNSA. The junction had 9 bases not matched to a gene; V was cut back by 4 bases and J by 9 bases. The CDR3 DNA follows: TGTGCCAGCAGCTCCCGACTAGCGGGTCGTGGGCAGTACTTC. Translated, it gives CASSSRLAGRGQYF.

This clone was seen a handful of times. The rearrangement joins TRBV9 to TRBJ1-5; D is unclear. The V end lost 2 bases, the J end lost 4 bases, and 10 bases lay between the germline ends. Germline CDR1 SGDLS, CDR2 YYNGEE. The CDR3 sequence is 14 residues long. This chain's CDR3 is CASSVLAGNQPQHF. Written as DNA, the CDR3 is TGTGCCAGCAGCGTCTTGGCCGGAAATCAGCCCCAGCATTTT.